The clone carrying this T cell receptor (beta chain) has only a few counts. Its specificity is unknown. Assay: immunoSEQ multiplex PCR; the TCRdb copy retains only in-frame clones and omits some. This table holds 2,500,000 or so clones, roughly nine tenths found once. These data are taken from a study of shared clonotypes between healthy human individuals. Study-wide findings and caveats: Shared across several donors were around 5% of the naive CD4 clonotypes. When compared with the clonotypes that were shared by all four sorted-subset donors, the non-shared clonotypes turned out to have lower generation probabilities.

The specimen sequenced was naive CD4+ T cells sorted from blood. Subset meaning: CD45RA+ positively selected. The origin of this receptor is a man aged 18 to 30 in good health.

CDR3 residues: CATSRGTGLGSPLHF. The CDR3 DNA follows: TGTGCCACCAGCAGAGGAACAGGCTTGGGTTCACCCCTCCACTTT. The rearrangement links TRBV15 to TRBJ1-6, with D possibly matching TRBD1 (5 bases). V was clipped by 1 base and J by 9 bases, with 13 bases between them. There are 15 residues in the CDR3. Germline values: CDR1 LNHNV, CDR2 YYDKDF (reference sequence). The variable domain in full, completed from reference TRBV15 and TRBJ1-6, reads DAMVIQNPRYQVTQFGKPVTLSCSQTLNHNVMYWYQQKSSQAPKLLFHYYDKDFNNEADTPDNFQSRRPNTSFCFLDIRSPGLGDTAMYLCATSRGTGLGSPLHFGNGTRLTVT.